Following are 23 T cell receptor beta chains from one sample sequenced in a study of CD8+CD57+ T cells in acquired aplastic anemia. The use of genomic DNA as template underpinned the TCR beta VDJ and CDR3 profiling. MiXCR was run by TCRdb on the reads, yielding one entry per CDR3 protein. The data show 150,000 to 200,000 distinct CDR3 sequences, around 50% seen once. Sequenced patients had shown CD8+CD57+ cell expansion by flow cytometry. The sample taken for sequencing was sorted CD4+, CD8+, or CD8+CD57+ T cells (not recorded which) from PBMCs. These receptors all come from a human donor with aplastic anemia.

The rearrangement links TRBV20-1 to TRBJ1-6; possibly TRBD1 for D (5 bases). V was cut by 2 bases and J by 3 bases, with 14 bases left in between. This CDR3 contains 16 residues. The germline V gene encodes CDR1 DFQATT and CDR2 SNEGSKA (reference sequence). CDR3 protein: CSARQQASLYNSPLHF. The CDR3 DNA follows: TGCAGTGCTAGACAACAGGCGAGCCTCTATAATTCACCCCTCCACTTT.

The genes are TRBV24-1 and TRBJ2-5, with D perhaps matching TRBD2 (6 bases). Trimming stripped 1 base from V and 7 bases from J, with 18 bases between. There are 16 residues in the CDR3. In germline, CDR1 is KGHDR, CDR2 SFDVKD. The CDR3 DNA reads as TGTGCCACCAGTGATTTAAGCAGAGGGAGGCTAGGGACCCAGTACTTC. It yields the protein CATSDLSRGRLGTQYF.

A remark on this clonotype: Sequence at one end of the junction differs from germline and may be a read error. The chain combines TRBV7-2 with TRBJ1-1; no clear D gene. This CDR3 is 11 amino acids long. Germline CDR1 reads SGHTA; CDR2 reads FQGNSA. CDR3 region: CASGLVLEAFF. The CDR3 region has the DNA TGTGCCAGCGGCTTGGTACTAGAAGCTTTCTTT.

Details on this clonotype: A much larger clone differs by one base, so this may be a read error. V is TRBV12-3 or TRBV12-4 and J is TRBJ2-6; either TRBD1 or TRBD2 may fit D (6 bases each). This CDR3 contains 15 residues. CDR3 protein: CASSLRGAGANVPTF. DNA of the CDR3: TGTGCCAGCAGTTTGAGGGGGGCTGGGGCCAACGTCCCGACTTTC.

This clonotype came up a few times. This may stem from a read error, because a much larger clone lies one nucleotide away. This chain joins TRBV12-3 or TRBV12-4 and TRBJ2-6; a possible D gene is TRBD1 (6 bases). This CDR3 has 15 residues. CDR3 sequence reads: CASRMDRTGANALTF. The CDR3, as DNA: TGTGCCAGCAGGATGGACAGAACTGGGGCCAACGCCCTGACTTTC.

This clonotype was seen once. The V call is TRBV6-4, the J call TRBJ1-2; D possibly corresponds to TRBD1 (5 bases). V was trimmed by 6 bases and J by 2 bases, leaving 16 bases between them. Germline V gene data show CDR1 as MRHNA and CDR2 as SNTAGT. CDR3 length: 15 amino acids. The CDR3 DNA reads TGTGCCAGCAGCGACATCAGGGTAGGGAACTATGGCTACACCTTC. It yields the protein CASSDIRVGNYGYTF.

The V gene is TRBV19, the J gene TRBJ2-2; D possibly corresponds to TRBD1 (6 bases). CDR3 length: 15 residues. Germline CDR1 and CDR2: LNHDA and SQIVND (reference sequence). Trimming stripped 6 bases from V and 2 bases from J, with 13 bases between. This CDR3 is CASRTGTPNTGELFF. CDR3 nucleotide sequence: TGTGCCAGTAGGACCGGGACACCTAACACCGGGGAGCTGTTTTTT.

The table lists this clonotype with a count of one. A much more abundant neighbour one base away suggests this may be a read error. This chain uses TRBV6-5 with TRBJ1-2; no clear D gene. The CDR3 consists of 11 residues. CDR1 MNHEY and CDR2 SVGAGI come from the germline V gene. The CDR3 bases are TGTGCCAGCAGTTCTCCCTCTGCAGCCCCCTTC. Residues: CASSSPSAAPF.

In this sample, this clonotype turned up many times. This chain uses TRBV2 with TRBJ2-7; weak D call: TRBD2 (5 bases). V lost 3 bases, J lost 3 bases, and 12 bases lay in between. CDR3 size: 14 residues. Germline CDR1 SNHLY, CDR2 FYNNEI. The CDR3 DNA reads as TGTGCCAGCAGTGATCGCTCGGGATACTACGAGCAGTACTTC. It specifies CASSDRSGYYEQYF.

The table lists this clonotype with many counts. The rearrangement uses TRBV19 and TRBJ1-5; no reliable D call. The CDR3 runs to 15 residues. Trimming removed 5 bases at V and 3 bases at J, with 14 bases between. CDR1 LNHDA and CDR2 SQIVND come from the germline V gene (reference sequence). The chain's CDR3 is CASSPRERFNQPQHF. Written as DNA, the CDR3 is TGTGCCAGTAGTCCTCGGGAGAGATTCAATCAGCCCCAGCATTTT.

With respect to this clonotype: A much larger clone sits a single nucleotide away, making a read error possible. V usage is TRBV5-1 and J usage is TRBJ2-1; D may be TRBD1 (8 bases). The germline gives CDR1 SGHRS, CDR2 YFSETQ. The CDR3 is 15 amino acids. V shed 3 bases and J shed 3 bases, with 13 bases lying between them. This CDR3 is CASSSGGTGYNEQFF. CDR3 in DNA: TGCGCCAGCAGCTCCGGGGGGACAGGCTACAATGAGCAGTTCTTC.

Only a few counts were recorded for this clonotype. A single base separates this from a much larger clone, so it may be a read error. This chain joins TRBV5-1 and TRBJ2-5, with D perhaps TRBD2 (6 bases). The CDR3 runs 16 residues. CDR1 is SGHRS and CDR2 is YFSETQ in the germline V gene. CDR3 nucleotide sequence: TGCGCCAGCAGCACCGGGACTCTCCATGTCCAAGGGACCCAGTACTTC. Protein sequence: CASSTGTLHVQGTQYF. The variable domain in full, with the rest retrieved from reference TRBV5-1 and TRBJ2-5, is KAGVTQTPRYLIKTRGQQVTLSCSPISGHRSVSWYQQTPGQGLQFLFEYFSETQRNKGNFPGRFSGRQFSNSRSEMNVSTLELGDSALYLCASSTGTLHVQGTQYFGPGTRLLVL.

This clonotype was recorded many times. The chain joins TRBV10-1 to TRBJ1-2, with 7 nucleotides matching TRBD1. Germline assignment: CDR1 WNHNN and CDR2 SYGVQD (reference sequence). The CDR3 is made up of 14 amino acids. V dropped 5 bases and J dropped 7; count of bases not matched to a gene: 10. CDR3 sequence (DNA): TGCGCCAGCAGTCCGGACAGGCGGCCCGGTGGCTACACCTTC. Amino acid sequence: CASSPDRRPGGYTF.

To note about this clonotype: A junction end diverges from the germline sequence, so it may reflect a read error. The chain employs TRBV7-9 and TRBJ1-5; D is perhaps TRBD1 (5 bases). Germline V gene lookup returns CDR1 SEHNR and CDR2 FQNEAQ (reference sequence). CDR3 length: 15 amino acids. CDR3 residues: CASNLGGDGNQSLHF. CDR3 sequence (DNA): TGTGCCAGCAACTTAGGAGGGGATGGCAATCAGTCCCTGCATTTT.

The rearrangement joins TRBV6-1 to TRBJ1-2, with D uncertain. From germline, CDR1 is MNHNS and CDR2 SASEGT. Trimming cost V 8 bases and J 2 bases, with 9 bases left between them. CDR3 length: 12 amino acids. CDR3 in amino acids: CASSPGNYGYTF. The CDR3 DNA reads as TGTGCCAGCTCCCCGGGAAACTATGGCTACACCTTC.

The chain employs TRBV4-3 and TRBJ2-7, with D perhaps given as TRBD1 or TRBD2 (5 bases each). The germline V gene has CDR1 LGHNA and CDR2 YSLEER. V was shortened by 4 bases and J by 0 bases, with 19 bases between the two germline ends. The CDR3 is 17 amino acids. The CDR3 DNA reads as TGCGCCAGCAGCCGAACTTCCGGGACGCCAAGCTCCTACGAGCAGTACTTC. Protein sequence: CASSRTSGTPSSYEQYF.

This clonotype was counted between two and nine times. V and J are TRBV2 and TRBJ1-3; TRBD1 agrees at 9 bases. Trimming cost V 4 bases and J 11 bases; bases outside gene matches: 12. The CDR3 runs 15 residues. Per germline, CDR1 SNHLY and CDR2 FYNNEI. CDR3 region: CASSAGTGLNFSIYF. As DNA, the CDR3 is TGTGCCAGCAGTGCCGGGACAGGGCTTAATTTTTCCATATATTTT.

The chain combines TRBV2 with TRBJ1-5; the D is unclear. CDR1 SNHLY and CDR2 FYNNEI come from the germline V gene. V shed 9 bases and J shed 7 bases, with 16 bases lying between them. This CDR3 has 13 residues. The CDR3 sequence is CASSAGQEQPQHF. In nucleotides, the CDR3 is TGTGCCAGTTCCGCGGGCCAGGAGCAGCCCCAGCATTTT.

This clonotype was picked up many times. The genes are TRBV12-3 or TRBV12-4 and TRBJ1-1; no definite D call. Trimming removed 7 bases at V and 5 bases at J, with 23 bases between. This CDR3 has 16 residues. The CDR3 DNA reads TGTGCCAGCAACCGCCCCGGACGCAAGGTAGGGACTGAAGCTTTCTTT. It is translated as CASNRPGRKVGTEAFF.

The chain employs TRBV10-3 and TRBJ1-3; 9 bases align to TRBD1. Germline trimming cut 4 bases from V and 0 bases from J; bases unmatched to any gene: 10. The CDR3 runs to 18 residues. CDR1 is ENHRY and CDR2 is SYGVKD in the germline V gene. CDR3 in DNA: TGTGCCATCAGTGGGGACAGGGCCGGCTGGGGCTCTGGAAACACCATATATTTT. Its translation is CAISGDRAGWGSGNTIYF.

In this sample, this clonotype turned up many times. This chain connects TRBV15 to TRBJ2-1; D is ambiguous. V dropped 1 base and J dropped 3 bases, with 7 bases sitting between them. CDR3 length: 14 amino acids. CDR1 LNHNV and CDR2 YYDKDF come from the germline V gene (reference sequence). As DNA, the CDR3 is TGTGCCACCAGCAGAGGGACCCTCTACAATGAGCAGTTCTTC. Its translation: CATSRGTLYNEQFF.

This clonotype has only a few counts. V and J are TRBV19 and TRBJ2-7; TRBD1 matches 8 bases. Germline trimming cut 3 bases from V and 5 bases from J; bases unmatched to any gene: 3. The CDR3 has 13 amino acids. CDR1 and CDR2 from the germline V gene are LNHDA and SQIVND (reference sequence). The CDR3 spells CASSMTGVHEQYF. In nucleotides, the CDR3 is TGTGCCAGTAGTATGACAGGGGTCCACGAGCAGTACTTC.

As concerns this clonotype: A much larger clone sits a single nucleotide away, making a read error possible. This rearrangement joins TRBV11-2 to TRBJ2-4; D possibly matches TRBD1 or TRBD2 (5 bases each). Germline CDR1 and CDR2: SGHAT and FQNNGV. The CDR3 totals 18 residues. DNA for the CDR3: TGTGCCAGCACCACTTTGGGGGTAGGGCCCTTAGCCAAAAACATTCTGTACTTC. Translation gives CASTTLGVGPLAKNILYF.